A single T cell receptor beta chain is shown here with its context. The data were obtained in a study of T-cell reconstitution after alpha-beta-depleted transplantation in children. The CDR3 sequence is 17 residues long. Trimming took 6 bases from V and 1 from J; bases not matched to a gene: 14. Unique molecular identifiers featured in how the TCRbeta library was prepared. TCRdb used MiXCR to reprocess the PCR reads, holding one entry per CDR3 protein. The sample consists of about 310,000 distinct CDR3 sequences, 20% to 30% of them appearing once. The sequence was collected from a male patient under 18 who had a stem cell transplant for acute lymphoblastic leukemia, so the T cells may come from the graft donor. This rearrangement joins TRBV12-3 or TRBV12-4 to TRBJ1-1, with 7 bases aligning to TRBD1. Sequenced here: PBMCs, mostly from graft donor cells, sampled 180 days after TCRalphabeta/CD19-depleted stem cell transplant. DNA for the CDR3: TGTGCCAGCAGCCCATGGGGGGGACAGAACCAGAACACTGAAGCTTTCTTT. As protein: CASSPWGGQNQNTEAFF.